The source of this T cell receptor (beta chain) is a study of blood T cell repertoires in COVID-19. The V end was cut by 8 bases, the J end by 2 bases, with 15 bases between. The V gene's germline CDR1 is SGHNT and CDR2 YENEEA. The CDR3 runs 15 residues. Profiling relied on immunoSEQ multiplex PCR, and the TCRdb table lists in-frame clones only, not all of them. The sample holds 130,000 to 150,000 clones, about 76% seen once. Sequenced input: peripheral blood. The rearrangement links TRBV11-3 to TRBJ2-2, with D perhaps TRBD1 (5 bases). The receptor was derived from a man aged 80 or over with acute or convalescent COVID-19. The CDR3 spells CASGRQTRNTGELFF. CDR3 sequence (DNA): TGTGCCAGCGGGCGACAGACGCGAAACACCGGGGAGCTGTTTTTT.